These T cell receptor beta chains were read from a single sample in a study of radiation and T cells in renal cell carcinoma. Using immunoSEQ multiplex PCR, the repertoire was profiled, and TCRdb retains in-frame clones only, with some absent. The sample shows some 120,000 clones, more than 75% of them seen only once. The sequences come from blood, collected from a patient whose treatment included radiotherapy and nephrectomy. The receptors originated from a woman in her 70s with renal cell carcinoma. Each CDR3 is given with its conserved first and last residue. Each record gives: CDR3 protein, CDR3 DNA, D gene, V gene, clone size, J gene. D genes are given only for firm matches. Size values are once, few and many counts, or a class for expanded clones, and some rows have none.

CASSQDIGTGDPTAYGYTF	TGCGCCAGCAGCCAAGATATCGGGACAGGGGACCCAACGGCTTATGGCTACACCTTC	TRBD1	TRBV4-1	-	TRBJ1-2
CASRNRELDNGYTF	TGCGCCAGCAGGAACAGGGAGTTGGACAATGGCTACACCTTC	-	TRBV23-1	-	TRBJ1-2
CASSMGGLNYGYTF	TGTGCCAGTAGTATGGGTGGTCTAAACTATGGCTACACCTTC	-	TRBV19	-	TRBJ1-2
CASRGPGQSNSPLHF	TGTGCCAGCAGGGGACCGGGACAGAGCAATTCACCCCTCCACTTT	TRBD1	TRBV6-5	few	TRBJ1-6
CASSPGQGYTEAFF	TGTGCCAGCAGCCCGGGACAGGGGTACACTGAAGCTTTCTTT	TRBD1	TRBV6-6	-	TRBJ1-1
CAWDPWGRGGSNYGYTF	TGTGCCTGGGATCCGTGGGGGCGTGGGGGCTCTAACTATGGCTACACCTTC	-	TRBV30	-	TRBJ1-2
CASSLGDRASNSPLHF	TGTGCCAGTAGTTTGGGGGATCGGGCTTCAAATTCACCCCTCCACTTT	-	TRBV19	-	TRBJ1-6
CASSSPGTPPNEQFF	TGTGCCAGCAGCTCCCCCGGGACTCCGCCCAATGAGCAGTTCTTC	-	TRBV7-9	-	TRBJ2-1
CASSPPGGPLYNEQFF	TGTGCCAGCAGCCCCCCGGGCGGTCCCCTTTACAATGAGCAGTTCTTC	-	TRBV14	-	TRBJ2-1
CASSAWGVQNTEAFF	TGTGCCAGCAGTGCCTGGGGGGTACAGAACACTGAAGCTTTCTTT	-	TRBV25-1	once	TRBJ1-1
CASSVDRANYGYTF	TGTGCCAGCAGCGTGGACAGGGCTAACTATGGCTACACCTTC	TRBD1	TRBV7-2	-	TRBJ1-2
CASRARTPPNYGYTF	TGTGCCAGCAGGGCCAGGACACCTCCTAACTATGGCTACACCTTC	-	TRBV6-1	-	TRBJ1-2
CASSTTGGVYGYTF	TGTGCCAGTAGTACCACGGGGGGCGTCTATGGCTACACCTTC	-	TRBV19	-	TRBJ1-2
CASSFAGGRVFF	TGTGCCAGCAGTTTTGCGGGGGGCCGAGTGTTCTTC	TRBD2	TRBV27	-	TRBJ2-1
CASSVSGGAVNNEQFF	TGTGCCAGCAGCGTTAGCGGGGGGGCCGTTAACAATGAGCAGTTCTTC	TRBD2	TRBV7-2	-	TRBJ2-1
CASSLDTHSYEQYF	TGCGCCAGCAGCTTGGACACCCACTCCTACGAGCAGTACTTC	-	TRBV5-1	-	TRBJ2-7
CASSLGGQGAPPLHF	TGTGCCAGCAGCCTGGGGGGACAGGGGGCGCCCCCCCTCCACTTT	TRBD1	TRBV5-4	-	TRBJ1-6
CASRKGETQYF	TGTGCCAGCAGAAAAGGGGAGACCCAGTACTTC	-	TRBV11-3	-	TRBJ2-5
CASSIKVSYEQYF	TGTGCCAGTAGTATAAAGGTCTCCTACGAGCAGTACTTC	-	TRBV19	-	TRBJ2-7
CASSGLAGFNNEQFF	TGTGCCAGCAGCGGGCTAGCGGGGTTCAACAATGAGCAGTTCTTC	TRBD2	TRBV9	-	TRBJ2-1
CASSPARGTEVYEQYF	TGTGCCAGCAGTCCTGCAAGGGGGACCGAAGTCTACGAGCAGTACTTC	-	TRBV28	-	TRBJ2-7
CASSTDRADSPLHF	TGTGCCAGCAGCACCGACAGGGCGGATTCACCCCTCCACTTT	TRBD1	TRBV5-4	-	TRBJ1-6
CASSFGRGAAGYTF	TGTGCCAGCAGCTTTGGACGAGGTGCGGCTGGCTACACCTTC	-	TRBV5-4	-	TRBJ1-2
CASSLAEGKLYNSPLHF	TGTGCCAGCAGCTTAGCGGAAGGGAAACTCTATAATTCACCCCTCCACTTT	-	TRBV7-2	-	TRBJ1-6
CASSLYPGVQTQYF	TGCGCCAGCAGCTTGTATCCAGGAGTGCAGACCCAGTACTTC	-	TRBV5-1	once	TRBJ2-5
CASSARGNSGPSSYNEQFF	TGTGCCAGCAGCGCCCGAGGAAATAGCGGGCCGAGCTCCTACAATGAGCAGTTCTTC	TRBD2	TRBV9	-	TRBJ2-1
CASRTSGGGETQYF	TGTGCCAGCAGGACTAGCGGGGGGGGAGAGACCCAGTACTTC	TRBD2	TRBV25-1	-	TRBJ2-5
CASSQRTGSNEKLFF	TGCGCCAGCAGCCAGAGGACAGGGTCTAATGAAAAACTGTTTTTT	TRBD1	TRBV4-3	-	TRBJ1-4
CASSRQGGSNQPQHF	TGTGCCAGCAGTAGACAGGGGGGTAGCAATCAGCCCCAGCATTTT	TRBD1	TRBV28	-	TRBJ1-5
CASSLSLNTEAFF	TGTGCCAGCAGCTTGTCTCTGAACACTGAAGCTTTCTTT	-	TRBV7-9	-	TRBJ1-1
CASSEVRGNGYTF	TGTGCCAGCAGTGAAGTTCGGGGTAATGGCTACACCTTC	-	TRBV6-1	once	TRBJ1-2
CASSQDQSTGYGYTF	TGTGCCAGCAGCCAAGATCAGAGTACGGGCTATGGCTACACCTTC	-	TRBV4-2	once	TRBJ1-2
CASSPQGISNQPQHF	TGTGCCAGCAGCCCACAGGGGATTAGCAATCAGCCCCAGCATTTT	TRBD1	TRBV6-5	-	TRBJ1-5
CASSWGTGGNEKLFF	TGTGCCAGCAGCTGGGGGACAGGGGGGAATGAAAAACTGTTTTTT	TRBD1	TRBV5-4	-	TRBJ1-4
CSARVTEAFF	TGCAGTGCTAGGGTGACTGAAGCTTTCTTT	-	TRBV20-1	few	TRBJ1-1
CASSSDRNYGYTF	TGTGCCAGCAGTAGTGACAGGAACTATGGCTACACCTTC	-	TRBV27	-	TRBJ1-2
CAWSVRKGQVYGNTIYF	TGTGCCTGGAGTGTACGAAAGGGACAGGTCTATGGAAACACCATATATTTT	TRBD1	TRBV30	-	TRBJ1-3
CASSLAEGGYDTQYF	TGTGCCAGCAGCCTCGCCGAGGGGGGCTACGATACGCAGTATTTT	-	TRBV4-2	few	TRBJ2-3
CASSFRDSGNTIYF	TGTGCCAGCAGTTTCAGGGACTCTGGAAACACCATATATTTT	-	TRBV28	once	TRBJ1-3
CASSITSGDTDTQYF	TGTGCCAGTAGTATTACTAGCGGGGACACAGATACGCAGTATTTT	TRBD2	TRBV19	-	TRBJ2-3
CSVENLLLRTF	TGCAGCGTTGAAAACCTACTGCTCCGGACCTTC	-	TRBV29-1	-	TRBJ1-2
CASSSGQGNQPQHF	TGTGCCAGCAGTTCCGGACAGGGCAATCAGCCCCAGCATTTT	TRBD1	TRBV28	-	TRBJ1-5
CSVDRRTGGKAEAFF	TGCAGCGTTGACAGACGGACAGGGGGCAAAGCTGAAGCTTTCTTT	TRBD1	TRBV29-1	many	TRBJ1-1
CASSRDPTYEQYF	TGTGCCAGCAGCAGAGACCCGACCTACGAGCAGTACTTC	-	TRBV6-1	-	TRBJ2-7
CASSPRQGVEEKLFF	TGTGCCAGCAGCCCCCGACAGGGAGTGGAGGAAAAACTGTTTTTT	TRBD1	TRBV5-4	-	TRBJ1-4
CASSQGQGNSPLHF	TGCGCCAGCAGTCAAGGACAGGGTAATTCACCCCTCCACTTT	TRBD1	TRBV23-1	few	TRBJ1-6
CSASQETQYF	TGCAGTGCCTCTCAAGAGACCCAGTACTTC	-	TRBV20-1	-	TRBJ2-5
CAISGRTGHGYTF	TGTGCCATCAGTGGGAGGACAGGTCATGGCTACACCTTC	TRBD1	TRBV10-3	-	TRBJ1-2
CASSPQQNTGELFF	TGTGCCAGCAGTCCGCAGCAGAACACCGGGGAGCTGTTTTTT	-	TRBV6-4	-	TRBJ2-2
CSVGLKETQYF	TGCAGCGTTGGGTTAAAAGAGACCCAGTACTTC	-	TRBV29-1	-	TRBJ2-5
CASSYSGGVNYGYTF	TGTGCCAGCAGTTACTCGGGGGGTGTCAACTATGGCTACACCTTC	-	TRBV6-5	-	TRBJ1-2
CASSPTSPGTQYF	TGTGCCAGCAGCCCGACTAGCCCCGGGACCCAGTACTTC	TRBD2	TRBV6-6	once	TRBJ2-5
CASSLGQSTYGGYTF	TGTGCCAGCAGCCTGGGACAGTCGACCTATGGGGGCTACACCTTC	TRBD1	TRBV7-3	-	TRBJ1-2
CASSIVSGGADTQYF	TGTGCCAGTAGTATAGTTAGCGGGGGGGCAGATACGCAGTATTTT	TRBD2	TRBV19	-	TRBJ2-3
CASSGWGAYNEQFF	TGTGCCAGCAGTGGATGGGGGGCCTACAATGAGCAGTTCTTC	-	TRBV6-1	-	TRBJ2-1
CASSTRRTGGDYGYTF	TGTGCCAGTAGTACCAGAAGGACAGGGGGCGACTATGGCTACACCTTC	TRBD1	TRBV19	-	TRBJ1-2